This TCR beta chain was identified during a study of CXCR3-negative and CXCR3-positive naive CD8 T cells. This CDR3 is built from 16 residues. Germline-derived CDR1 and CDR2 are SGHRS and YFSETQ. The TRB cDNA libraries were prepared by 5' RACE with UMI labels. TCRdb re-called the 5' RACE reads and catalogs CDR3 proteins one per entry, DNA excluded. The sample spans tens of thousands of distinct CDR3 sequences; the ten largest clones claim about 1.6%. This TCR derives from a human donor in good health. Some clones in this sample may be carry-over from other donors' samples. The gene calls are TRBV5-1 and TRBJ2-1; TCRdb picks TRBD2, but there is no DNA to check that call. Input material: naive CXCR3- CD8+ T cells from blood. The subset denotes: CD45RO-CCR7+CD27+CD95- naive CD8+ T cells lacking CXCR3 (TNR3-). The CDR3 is CASSLVTSGYYNEQFF.